This passage covers 32 T cell receptor beta chains from one sample sequenced in a study of cytomegalovirus exposure and HLA in healthy donors. 60 Vbeta and 13 Jbeta primers were used in PCR. This table comes from immunoSEQ multiplex PCR, and its TCRdb copy is limited to in-frame clones, with some not included. The sample lists about 210,000 clones; approximately 85% were seen once. The sequencing input was PBMCs. The origin of the receptors is a girl aged 2-10 years in good health and CMV-seronegative.

The CDR3 protein is CASSPGQGAYEQYF. The CDR3, as DNA: TGTGCCAGCAGTCCGGGACAGGGAGCCTACGAGCAGTACTTC. The gene calls are TRBV5-4 and TRBJ2-7; 9 nucleotides match TRBD1. Trimming cost V 5 bases and J 2 bases; bases outside gene matches: 5. The CDR3 covers 14 residues. Germline V gene lookup returns CDR1 SGHNT and CDR2 YYREEE (reference sequence).

The gene calls are TRBV30 and TRBJ1-2, with a tentative D call TRBD1 (6 bases). V was cut by 2 bases and J by 6 bases, with 22 bases left in between. Looked up from germline, CDR1 is GTSNPN and CDR2 is SVGIG (reference sequence). The CDR3 has 16 residues. The CDR3 region is CAWSINTGLWLNGYTF. CDR3 in DNA: TGTGCCTGGAGTATCAATACAGGGCTTTGGCTGAATGGCTACACCTTC.

The chain uses TRBV29-1 and TRBJ2-1, with 7 bases lining up with TRBD2. In germline, CDR1 is SQVTM, CDR2 ANQGSEA. This CDR3 has 13 amino acids. J was trimmed by 4 bases and V by 8 bases; bases with no gene match: 8. CDR3 DNA: TGCAGCACGCGGGGGAGACGGTACAATGAGCAGTTCTTC. Amino acids: CSTRGRRYNEQFF.

This clone occurred once. The V call is TRBV5-1, the J call TRBJ2-7; D is undetermined. The CDR3 has 15 amino acids. CDR1 and CDR2 (germline): SGHRS, YFSETQ. V lost 0 bases, J lost 3 bases, and 13 bases lay in between. The CDR3 loop reads CASSLGSNSHYEQYF. The CDR3 coding sequence is TGCGCCAGCAGCTTGGGATCCAATAGCCACTACGAGCAGTACTTC. Supplemented by reference TRBV5-1 and TRBJ2-7, the full variable domain reads KAGVTQTPRYLIKTRGQQVTLSCSPISGHRSVSWYQQTPGQGLQFLFEYFSETQRNKGNFPGRFSGRQFSNSRSEMNVSTLELGDSALYLCASSLGSNSHYEQYFGPGTRLTVT.

CDR3 in DNA: TGTGCCAGCAGGGATGACAGGGGTGGAAACACCATATATTTT. It codes for CASRDDRGGNTIYF. The chain combines TRBV6-5 with TRBJ1-3; 8 bases map to TRBD1. With V trimmed by 6 bases and J by 3 bases, 4 bases remained unmatched. The CDR3 sequence is 14 residues long. Germline values: CDR1 MNHEY, CDR2 SVGAGI.

The rearrangement joins TRBV11-2 to TRBJ2-7; D perhaps matches TRBD1 (6 bases). V lost 4 bases, J lost 3 bases, and 16 bases lay in between. Germline V lookup: CDR1 SGHAT, CDR2 FQNNGV. This CDR3 is 15 amino acids long. CDR3 coding DNA: TGTGCCAGCAGCTCCCCCGCGACAGGACTCTACGAGCAGTACTTC. Residues: CASSSPATGLYEQYF.

A note on this clone: Other DNA sequences in the same sample also yield this CDR3. V usage is TRBV21-1 and J usage is TRBJ1-2; the tabulated D call, TRBD1, remains unverified against the DNA. TRBV21-1 represents a pseudogene. The CDR3 is 16 residues long. The chain's CDR3 is CASIQGDKAANYGYTF. The CDR3 DNA sequence: TGTGCCAGCATACAGGGAGACAAAGCTGCCAACTATGGCTACACCTTC.

This clone was counted once. The V call is TRBV5-8, the J call TRBJ2-7; a possible D gene is TRBD2 (6 bases). With 1 base removed from V and 0 bases from J, the gap between germline ends came to 14 bases. CDR1 and CDR2 from the germline V gene are SGHTS and YDEGEE. The CDR3 has 16 residues. The CDR3 is CASSLRGGTPSYEQYF. In nucleotides, the CDR3 is TGTGCCAGCAGCTTGAGGGGCGGGACCCCCTCCTACGAGCAGTACTTC.

The chain links TRBV5-4 to TRBJ2-7; D possibly corresponds to TRBD2 (5 bases). The CDR3 runs to 14 residues. The V and J ends lost 0 bases and 0 bases respectively, with 7 bases between them. From germline, CDR1 is SGHNT and CDR2 YYREEE (reference sequence). The CDR3 DNA follows: TGTGCCAGCAGCTTGGACGGGGACTCCTACGAGCAGTACTTC. Protein product: CASSLDGDSYEQYF.

CDR3 amino acids: CASSRTSGSYNEQFF. The CDR3 nucleotides are TGTGCCAGCTCGAGGACTAGCGGGAGTTACAATGAGCAGTTCTTC. The rearrangement links TRBV18 to TRBJ2-1, with 13 bases that match TRBD2. This CDR3 spans 15 amino acids. In germline, CDR1 is KGHSH, CDR2 LQKENI. With V trimmed by 6 bases and J by 4 bases, 3 bases remained unmatched.

The DNA for the CDR3 is TGTGCCAGCAGCCCGGGGACTAGACAAGATACGCAGTATTTT. This codes for CASSPGTRQDTQYF. The chain employs TRBV13 and TRBJ2-3, with 8 bases identical to TRBD2. Germline V gene lookup returns CDR1 PRHDT and CDR2 FYEKMQ (reference sequence). This CDR3 region has 14 residues. With V trimmed by 5 bases and J by 5 bases, 6 bases remained unmatched.

This rearrangement joins TRBV5-1 to TRBJ1-2, with D uncertain. V dropped 5 bases and J dropped 3 bases, with 8 bases sitting between them. The CDR3 spans 12 residues. Germline loops: CDR1 SGHRS, CDR2 YFSETQ. The CDR3 sequence is CASRQVDYGYTF. As DNA, the CDR3 is TGCGCCAGCAGGCAGGTGGACTATGGCTACACCTTC.

Only a few counts were recorded for this clone. The rearrangement links TRBV19 to TRBJ1-5, with TRBD1 as a possible D gene (6 bases). The CDR3 has 13 residues. The ends were cut back, 0 bases at V and 11 bases at J, with 11 bases in the middle. Per germline, CDR1 LNHDA and CDR2 SQIVND (reference sequence). The CDR3 nucleotides read TGTGCCAGTAGTATAGACAGGGGATTGGCCCAGCATTTT. It encodes CASSIDRGLAQHF.

This rearrangement joins TRBV6-5 to TRBJ2-7; tentatively, D is TRBD2 (5 bases). This CDR3 region has 12 residues. V lost 5 bases and J 2 bases, leaving 7 bases between the germline ends. Per germline, CDR1 MNHEY and CDR2 SVGAGI. The DNA for the CDR3 is TGTGCCAGCAGTACTAGTCCCTACGAGCAGTACTTC. This gives the protein CASSTSPYEQYF.

J is TRBJ2-1 and V is TRBV30; 7 positions agree with TRBD2. This CDR3 comprises 14 residues. Germline trimming cut 4 bases from V and 3 bases from J; bases unmatched to any gene: 6. The germline gives CDR1 GTSNPN, CDR2 SVGIG (reference sequence). CDR3 DNA sequence: TGTGCCTGGAAGCCTAGCGGTCTCTACAATGAGCAGTTCTTC. Protein sequence: CAWKPSGLYNEQFF.

In its sample, this clone was seen a few times. The chain joins TRBV30 to TRBJ1-2, with 10 bases aligning to TRBD1. With 4 bases clipped from V and 2 bases from J, the junction kept 7 bases outside the gene matches. This CDR3 is built from 15 residues. Germline-derived CDR1 and CDR2 are GTSNPN and SVGIG (reference sequence). The CDR3 reads CAWIDGTGDNYGYTF. In DNA, the CDR3 is TGTGCCTGGATTGACGGGACAGGGGACAACTATGGCTACACCTTC.

This chain connects TRBV7-8 to TRBJ2-7; D perhaps matches TRBD2 (7 bases). Trimming cost V 1 base and J 2 bases, with 12 bases left between them. Germline CDR1 SGHVS, CDR2 FQNEAQ. This CDR3 region has 15 residues. This CDR3 is CASSLGGGLPYEQYF. The CDR3 DNA follows: TGTGCCAGCAGCTTAGGGGGGGGCCTTCCCTACGAGCAGTACTTC.

The rearrangement links TRBV5-1 to TRBJ2-3, with 13 bases that match TRBD2. Germline V gene sequence: CDR1 SGHRS, CDR2 YFSETQ. CDR3 length: 17 amino acids. With 3 bases clipped from V and 6 bases from J, the junction kept 10 bases outside the gene matches. DNA of the CDR3: TGCGCCAGCAGCTCACTAGCGGGGGGGCTAGCTGGGGATACGCAGTATTTT. This translates into CASSSLAGGLAGDTQYF.

V usage is TRBV27 and J usage is TRBJ2-5; 7 nucleotides match TRBD2. CDR1 and CDR2 from the germline V gene are MNHEY and SMNVEV (reference sequence). V lost 5 bases, J lost 5 bases, and 8 bases stayed unmatched. This CDR3 is 14 amino acids long. The CDR3 reads CASSVRETAETQYF. CDR3 coding DNA: TGTGCCAGCAGTGTGCGGGAGACGGCGGAGACCCAGTACTTC.

The V gene is TRBV4-1, the J gene TRBJ2-1; TRBD1 aligns across 8 bases. Germline V gene data show CDR1 as MGHRA and CDR2 as YSYEKL. This CDR3 has 18 residues. J lost 3 bases, V lost 0 bases, and 10 bases had no gene match. As DNA, the CDR3 is TGCGCCAGCAGCCAAGATCTTTCCGCAGGGGGCTACTACAATGAGCAGTTCTTC. As protein: CASSQDLSAGGYYNEQFF.

CDR3: CASSLWTGEETQYF. For the CDR3, the DNA is TGTGCCAGCAGCCTCTGGACAGGGGAAGAGACCCAGTACTTC. The chain joins TRBV7-9 to TRBJ2-5; 9 nucleotides agree with TRBD1. V was clipped by 5 bases and J by 3 bases; unmatched bases: 4. Germline V CDR1 and CDR2: SEHNR, FQNEAQ (reference sequence). The CDR3 spans 14 residues.

The rearrangement links TRBV27 to TRBJ2-3, with 9 bases that match TRBD2. CDR3 size: 16 residues. Trimming at V came to 5 bases and at J to 2 bases, leaving 8 bases not matched to a gene. Germline loops: CDR1 MNHEY, CDR2 SMNVEV (reference sequence). CDR3 sequence: CASSPRKRGDTDTQYF. In DNA form, the CDR3 reads TGTGCCAGCAGTCCCCGTAAGCGGGGGGACACAGATACGCAGTATTTT.

This chain uses TRBV2 with TRBJ2-3, with 8 nucleotides matching TRBD2. This CDR3 contains 15 residues. V was clipped by 5 bases and J by 6 bases; unmatched bases: 10. CDR1 and CDR2 from the germline V gene are SNHLY and FYNNEI. The CDR3 here is CASSTPGLVGDTQYF. CDR3 DNA: TGTGCCAGCAGTACTCCGGGACTAGTAGGGGATACGCAGTATTTT.

The DNA for the CDR3 is TGTGCCAGCAGCTTAGCGGGACAGGGAATTGGTCAGCCCCAGCATTTT. Protein: CASSLAGQGIGQPQHF. The V gene is TRBV7-2, the J gene TRBJ1-5; 9 nucleotides agree with TRBD1. The CDR3 is 16 amino acids. After removal of 0 bases from V and 6 bases from J, the junction contained 6 bases not matched to a gene. Germline values: CDR1 SGHTA, CDR2 FQGNSA.

The V call is TRBV6-5, the J call TRBJ1-4, with TRBD1 matching 8 bases. The V gene end was trimmed by 6 bases and the J gene end by 8 bases; junction bases not matched to a gene: 11. This CDR3 is 15 amino acids long. Looked up from germline, CDR1 is MNHEY and CDR2 is SVGAGI. The CDR3 nucleotides are TGTGCCAGCAGACCTCTTGACAGGGGTGACGAAAAACTGTTTTTT. Its translation is CASRPLDRGDEKLFF.

This chain joins TRBV13 and TRBJ2-1; 9 bases map to TRBD2. Trimming at V came to 3 bases and at J to 5 bases, leaving 5 bases not matched to a gene. Per germline, CDR1 PRHDT and CDR2 FYEKMQ (reference sequence). CDR3 length equals 15 residues. In DNA, the CDR3 is TGTGCCAGCAGCTTCTTAGCGGGAGCTCACAATGAGCAGTTCTTC. Protein sequence: CASSFLAGAHNEQFF.

This clone was seen once. This rearrangement joins TRBV2 to TRBJ2-5, with a possible D match to TRBD2 (5 bases). This CDR3 has 14 amino acids. Trimming removed 8 bases at V and 1 base at J, with 14 bases between. CDR1 and CDR2 (germline): SNHLY, FYNNEI. This CDR3 is CASDWRAPQETQYF. The CDR3 nucleotides are TGTGCCAGCGATTGGCGGGCTCCCCAAGAGACCCAGTACTTC.

This chain joins TRBV5-1 and TRBJ2-3; 7 bases are a match to TRBD2. V dropped 5 bases and J dropped 2; count of bases not matched to a gene: 8. The germline CDR1 and CDR2 sequences are SGHRS and YFSETQ. This CDR3 is 15 amino acids long. The DNA for the CDR3 is TGCGCCAGCAGATCCTTAGCGGGCCTCACAGATACGCAGTATTTT. Amino acids: CASRSLAGLTDTQYF.

The V call is TRBV5-8, the J call TRBJ2-5; perhaps TRBD2 as D (6 bases). V was shortened by 2 bases and J by 3 bases, with 11 bases between the two germline ends. Germline V gene data show CDR1 as SGHTS and CDR2 as YDEGEE. The CDR3 spans 14 residues. In DNA form, the CDR3 reads TGTGCCAGCAGCTTAGGGACTGTGAAAGAGACCCAGTACTTC. This gives the protein CASSLGTVKETQYF.

This clone appeared a single time. V usage is TRBV29-1 and J usage is TRBJ2-2, with D possibly matching TRBD1 (5 bases). The CDR3 runs to 12 residues. Deletions cut 5 bases from V and 5 bases from J, with 9 bases between. Germline CDR1 and CDR2: SQVTM and ANQGSEA. CDR3 residues: CSVYPGTGELFF. The CDR3 DNA reads TGCAGCGTTTACCCAGGGACCGGGGAGCTGTTTTTT.

The genes are TRBV9 and TRBJ1-2; D is ambiguous. V shed 1 base and J shed 7 bases, with 8 bases lying between them. This CDR3 contains 12 residues. The germline CDR1 and CDR2 sequences are SGDLS and YYNGEE. The chain's CDR3 is CASSVNSGGYTF. CDR3 in DNA: TGTGCCAGCAGCGTAAACAGCGGTGGCTACACCTTC.

The V gene is TRBV7-6, the J gene TRBJ2-7, with 8 bases aligning to TRBD2. Germline V gives CDR1 SGHVS, CDR2 FNYEAQ. This CDR3 has 15 residues. J was trimmed by 2 bases and V by 2 bases; bases with no gene match: 5. The CDR3 DNA follows: TGTGCCAGCAGCTTACCTGCGGGGGGTACCTACGAGCAGTACTTC. Amino acids: CASSLPAGGTYEQYF.